Following are 30 T cell receptor beta chains from one sample sequenced in a study of T cells in Graves' hyperthyroidism and ophthalmopathy. Amplification of TCR beta CDR3 regions used RNA as the template. RT-PCR in the first round (using the HTBI primer set) targeted the TCR CDR3. TCRdb reanalysed the multiplex PCR reads using MiXCR and keeps one entry per CDR3 protein. This sample has approximately 28,000 distinct CDR3 sequences, with 40% to 55% found just once. Specimen: blood. The receptors derive from a woman aged 25 to 39 with Graves' hyperthyroidism.

This clonotype was seen many times. V and J are TRBV6-5 and TRBJ1-6; 9 bases line up with TRBD1. The CDR3 spans 15 residues. The germline CDR1 and CDR2 sequences are MNHEY and SVGAGI. V shed 5 bases and J 10 bases; nucleotides not matched to a gene: 9. Written as DNA, the CDR3 is TGTGCCAGCAGTACAAACAGGGGGCGAAAATCACCCCTCCACTTT. This codes for CASSTNRGRKSPLHF.

This clonotype was seen at least ten times. The chain joins TRBV12-3 or TRBV12-4 to TRBJ2-3, with 7 bases aligning to TRBD2. Trimming cost V 0 bases and J 3 bases; bases outside gene matches: 9. The CDR3 spans 17 residues. In DNA form, the CDR3 reads TGTGCCAGCAGTTTAGCTTTTGGGTGGGGAGGGACAGATACGCAGTATTTT. Translation: CASSLAFGWGGTDTQYF.

Worth noting for this clonotype: The CDR3 end shows no conserved phenylalanine or tryptophan, and so a read error is likely. The rearrangement joins TRBV6-1 to TRBJ2-5; the D is unclear. From germline, CDR1 is MNHNS and CDR2 SASEGT. The CDR3 length is 12 residues. The CDR3 protein is CVSSEVQETQYS. The CDR3 DNA reads TGTGTCAGCAGTGAGGTACAAGAGACCCAGTACTCC.

This clonotype is medium-sized (0.01 to 0.1%). The chain employs TRBV29-1 and TRBJ1-1; tentatively, D is TRBD1 (6 bases). This CDR3 spans 10 amino acids. Trimming removed 5 bases from V and 8 bases from J, with 9 bases in between. Germline values: CDR1 SQVTM, CDR2 ANQGSEA. CDR3 sequence: CSVTTGEAFF. The DNA of the CDR3 is TGCAGCGTTACCACAGGGGAAGCTTTCTTT. Using reference TRBV29-1 and TRBJ1-1 for the parts outside the CDR3, the full variable domain is SAVISQKPSRDICQRGTSLTIQCQVDSQVTMMFWYRQQPGQSLTLIATANQGSEATYESGFVIDKFPISRPNLTFSTLTVSNMSPEDSSIYLCSVTTGEAFFGQGTRLTVV.

On this clonotype itself: A clone one base away is much larger, so this may be a read error. The chain has TRBV2 and TRBJ2-4; unclear D gene. The CDR3 runs to 13 residues. Germline assignment: CDR1 SNHLY and CDR2 FYNNEI. CDR3 in DNA: TGTGCCAGCAGTTTGACGGCCAGAAACATTCAGTACTTC. It encodes CASSLTARNIQYF.

The chain links TRBV29-1 to TRBJ2-5, with 9 nucleotides matching TRBD1. V shed 6 bases, J shed 5 bases, and the junction held 4 bases outside the gene matches. CDR3 size: 12 residues. Germline CDR1 is SQVTM and CDR2 is ANQGSEA. CDR3 bases: TGCAGCGTAAAGACAGGGGGGGAGACCCAGTACTTC. This sequence encodes CSVKTGGETQYF.

This clonotype was detected ten times or more. The V gene is TRBV7-3, the J gene TRBJ1-5; no clear D gene. Trimming removed 0 bases from V and 5 bases from J, with 5 bases in between. The CDR3 totals 13 residues. From germline, CDR1 is SGHTA and CDR2 FQGTGA. For the CDR3, the DNA is TGTGCCAGCAGCTTAACGTGGGATCAGCCCCAGCATTTT. Protein product: CASSLTWDQPQHF. The full variable domain, completed using reference TRBV7-3 and TRBJ1-5, is GAGVSQTPSNKVTEKGKYVELRCDPISGHTALYWYRQSLGQGPEFLIYFQGTGAADDSGLPNDRFFAVRPEGSVSTLKIQRTERGDSAVYLCASSLTWDQPQHFGDGTRLSIL.

The J gene is TRBJ2-5, the V gene TRBV7-9, with unresolved D. Between the trimmed V and J ends, which lost 5 bases and 2 bases, there was a span of 15 bases. The CDR3 extends over 15 amino acids. CDR1 is SEHNR and CDR2 is FQNEAQ in the germline V gene (reference sequence). The CDR3 DNA follows: TGTGCCAGCAGCCCCCCCGACTCACCTCAAGAGACCCAGTACTTC. This gives the protein CASSPPDSPQETQYF.

This clonotype has more than one count but fewer than ten. CDR3 in amino acids: CSVGPDYNEQFF. The CDR3 nucleotides are TGCAGCGTTGGCCCGGATTACAATGAGCAGTTCTTC. The chain is built from TRBV29-1 and TRBJ2-1; no clear D gene. Germline-derived CDR1 and CDR2 are SQVTM and ANQGSEA. V lost 4 bases to trimming and J lost 4 bases, with 8 bases between them. The CDR3 length is 12 residues.

By share of the sample, this clonotype is medium-sized. The rearrangement links TRBV29-1 to TRBJ2-1; D is uncertain. The CDR3 has 13 residues. The germline V gene encodes CDR1 SQVTM and CDR2 ANQGSEA. V dropped 5 bases and J dropped 5 bases, with 13 bases sitting between them. In nucleotides, the CDR3 is TGCAGCGTTCTGTCCCCCCCGGACAATGAGCAGTTCTTC. It codes for CSVLSPPDNEQFF.

This clonotype appeared a single time. A read error may be the cause here, since a much bigger clone is one base away. The chain joins TRBV28 to TRBJ2-2, with a possible D match to TRBD2 (5 bases). This CDR3 region has 12 residues. From germline, CDR1 is MDHEN and CDR2 SYDVKM. This CDR3 is CVSIASTGELFF. DNA for the CDR3: TGTGTCTCTATAGCGAGCACCGGGGAGCTGTTTTTT.

This clonotype showed up just once. This sequence joins TRBV7-2 and TRBJ1-5, with D tentatively TRBD1 (6 bases). This CDR3 is built from 13 residues. Germline V gene sequence: CDR1 SGHTA, CDR2 FQGNSA. V was clipped by 5 bases and J by 9 bases, with 14 bases between them. DNA for the CDR3: TGTGCCAGCAGCCGGACAGACCTGATGCCCCAGCATTTT. This codes for CASSRTDLMPQHF.

The V gene is TRBV29-1, the J gene TRBJ2-7; 8 bases are shared with TRBD2. This CDR3 has 14 residues. The V segment lost 8 bases and the J segment 4 bases; nucleotides outside the gene matches: 13. Germline V CDR1 and CDR2: SQVTM, ANQGSEA. The CDR3 sequence: CSLERGTRGYEQYF. CDR3 nucleotides: TGCAGCTTAGAACGTGGGACTAGAGGGTACGAGCAGTACTTC.

CDR3 DNA sequence: TGCAGCTTAGTCAGAACTAGCGAACTGTACGAGCAGTACTTC. Amino acid sequence: CSLVRTSELYEQYF. V usage is TRBV29-1 and J usage is TRBJ2-7; TRBD2 agrees at 7 bases. The V gene end was trimmed by 8 bases and the J gene end by 4 bases; junction bases not matched to a gene: 14. The CDR3 has 14 amino acids. Germline V gene sequence: CDR1 SQVTM, CDR2 ANQGSEA.

This clonotype was counted at least ten times. The CDR3 loop reads CASSLRGRISNEKLFF. The CDR3 coding sequence is TGTGCCAGCAGCTTACGAGGACGGATCTCTAATGAAAAACTGTTTTTT. The J gene is TRBJ1-4, the V gene TRBV5-5; D gene uncertain. Trimming took 2 bases from V and 3 from J, leaving 14 bases between them. Germline CDR1 and CDR2: SGHKS and YYEKEE (reference sequence). The CDR3 is 16 residues long.

The CDR3 loop is CASSAGVLKGYGYTF. In nucleotides, the CDR3 is TGTGCCAGCAGCGCAGGGGTCTTGAAGGGCTATGGCTACACCTTC. The chain recombines TRBV2 with TRBJ1-2, with D possibly being TRBD1 (6 bases). This CDR3 is built from 15 residues. The V and J ends lost 6 bases and 4 bases respectively, with 18 bases between them. From germline, CDR1 is SNHLY and CDR2 FYNNEI.

The chain has TRBV12-5 and TRBJ2-7; TRBD1 matches at 9 bases. There are 13 residues in the CDR3. J lost 3 bases, V lost 5 bases, and 2 bases had no gene match. Germline V gives CDR1 LGHNT, CDR2 FRNRAP. The CDR3 DNA reads TGTGCTAGTGGTACGGGACAGGGCTACGAGCAGTACTTC. It translates to CASGTGQGYEQYF.

The chain couples TRBV20-1 to TRBJ2-1; D ambiguous. V dropped 3 bases and J dropped 7 bases, with 19 bases sitting between them. From germline, CDR1 is DFQATT and CDR2 SNEGSKA (reference sequence). The CDR3 covers 15 residues. The CDR3 spells CSARPGSTPRNEQFF. The CDR3 DNA reads TGCAGTGCTAGGCCCGGGTCTACCCCACGGAATGAGCAGTTCTTC.

By its share, this clonotype is medium-sized. The V gene is TRBV19, the J gene TRBJ1-5, with D possibly TRBD1 on 6 matching bases. There are 14 residues in the CDR3. V lost 5 bases and J 0 bases, leaving 8 bases between the germline ends. Germline V CDR1 and CDR2: LNHDA, SQIVND (reference sequence). The CDR3 bases are TGTGCCAGTAGTCCCAGGGGTAGCAATCAGCCCCAGCATTTT. Translating gives CASSPRGSNQPQHF. The variable domain in full, with the rest retrieved from reference TRBV19 and TRBJ1-5, is DGGITQSPKYLFRKEGQNVTLSCEQNLNHDAMYWYRQDPGQGLRLIYYSQIVNDFQKGDIAEGYSVSREKKESFPLTVTSAQKNPTAFYLCASSPRGSNQPQHFGDGTRLSIL.

The chain recombines TRBV5-1 with TRBJ2-6; D not resolved. Trimming took off 7 bases at V and 4 bases at J, with 15 bases between the two ends. The germline V gene encodes CDR1 SGHRS and CDR2 YFSETQ. This CDR3 contains 15 residues. The CDR3 region is CASDLTVSGANVLTF. The DNA of the CDR3 is TGCGCCAGCGACTTGACCGTATCCGGGGCCAACGTCCTGACTTTC. Filled out from reference TRBV5-1 and TRBJ2-6, the complete variable domain reads KAGVTQTPRYLIKTRGQQVTLSCSPISGHRSVSWYQQTPGQGLQFLFEYFSETQRNKGNFPGRFSGRQFSNSRSEMNVSTLELGDSALYLCASDLTVSGANVLTFGAGSRLTVL.

The rearrangement links TRBV2 to TRBJ2-3; D is uncertain. V lost 10 bases and J lost 11, with 28 bases in between. The CDR3 is 15 residues long. Looked up from germline, CDR1 is SNHLY and CDR2 is FYNNEI. In DNA, the CDR3 is TGTGCCACCTGGACCCCCGGAATCTCCTACAATGAGCAGTATTTT. Its translation: CATWTPGISYNEQYF.

The chain combines TRBV5-1 with TRBJ1-1; D may be TRBD1 (6 bases). Germline lookup yields CDR1 SGHRS and CDR2 YFSETQ. Trimming pared 4 bases from V and 4 bases from J, leaving 17 bases between. The CDR3 loop spans 15 amino acids. CDR3 residues: CASSPSGAGSTEAFF. For the CDR3, the DNA is TGCGCCAGCAGCCCTTCAGGGGCAGGGAGCACTGAAGCTTTCTTT.

The sample holds many counts of this clonotype. V is TRBV20-1 and J is TRBJ2-3, with TRBD1 matching 8 bases. The germline CDR1 and CDR2 sequences are DFQATT and SNEGSKA (reference sequence). The trim removed 5 bases at V and 2 bases at J, leaving 6 bases unmatched. The CDR3 spans 14 residues. The CDR3 bases are TGCAGTGCTTTGGACAGGGCCTACACAGATACGCAGTATTTT. It specifies CSALDRAYTDTQYF.

Comment on this clonotype: This clone may be a read error of a much larger clone one base away. The chain uses TRBV12-5 and TRBJ2-7; D may be TRBD1 or TRBD2 (5 bases each). The germline CDR1 and CDR2 sequences are LGHNT and FRNRAP. The CDR3 sequence is 20 residues long. Trimming cost V 0 bases and J 1 base, with 25 bases left between them. CDR3 amino acids: CASGLVLPGTGVFLSYEQYF. CDR3 nucleotides: TGTGCTAGTGGTTTGGTCTTGCCCGGGACGGGCGTTTTTTTATCCTACGAGCAGTACTTC.

At least ten counts were recorded for this clonotype. The gene calls are TRBV2 and TRBJ2-5; D perhaps matches TRBD2 (5 bases). Deletions cut 4 bases from V and 5 bases from J, with 14 bases between. CDR1 and CDR2 from the germline V gene are SNHLY and FYNNEI. This CDR3 spans 14 amino acids. For the CDR3, the DNA is TGTGCCAGCAGTGGGTCCGGGTCGGGGGAGACCCAGTACTTC. It specifies CASSGSGSGETQYF.

Sample share makes this clonotype medium-sized. The genes are TRBV7-2 and TRBJ2-7; TRBD1 might be the D (5 bases). Looked up from germline, CDR1 is SGHTA and CDR2 is FQGNSA. The CDR3 runs to 14 residues. V was shortened by 1 base and J by 6 bases, with 13 bases between the two germline ends. As DNA, the CDR3 is TGTGCCAGCAGCTTAGGGGGCTGGGGTGGCGAGCAGTACTTC. Protein sequence: CASSLGGWGGEQYF.

The J gene is TRBJ2-3, the V gene TRBV7-9; D possibly corresponds to TRBD2 (6 bases). The CDR3 consists of 16 residues. Germline V gene lookup returns CDR1 SEHNR and CDR2 FQNEAQ (reference sequence). Trimming removed 5 bases from V and 4 bases from J, with 19 bases in between. CDR3 protein: CASSDPPGGLSDTQYF. The CDR3 DNA is TGTGCCAGCAGCGATCCCCCCGGGGGATTGTCAGATACGCAGTATTTT.

This clonotype is labeled as medium-sized. The chain combines TRBV5-1 with TRBJ1-6, with a tentative D call TRBD1 (5 bases). The CDR3 is 15 residues long. CDR1 is SGHRS and CDR2 is YFSETQ in the germline V gene. The V end was cut by 5 bases, the J end by 8 bases, with 17 bases between. The CDR3 spells CASRVTGQGDSPLHF. DNA of the CDR3: TGCGCCAGCAGGGTGACTGGGCAGGGTGATTCACCCCTCCACTTT.

This clonotype is termed medium-sized (0.01 to 0.1%). The CDR3 DNA is TGCAGCGCCACGACAGCCTACGAGCAGTACTTC. Encoded protein: CSATTAYEQYF. The chain uses TRBV29-1 and TRBJ2-7, with a possible D match to TRBD1 (5 bases). Germline V gene sequence: CDR1 SQVTM, CDR2 ANQGSEA. V was cut by 7 bases and J by 2 bases, with 9 bases left in between. This CDR3 comprises 11 residues.

The V and J genes are TRBV24-1 and TRBJ1-2; D remains unclear. Trimming pared 2 bases from V and 5 bases from J, leaving 5 bases between. Germline CDR1 reads KGHDR; CDR2 reads SFDVKD. The CDR3 length is 12 residues. CDR3 nucleotide sequence: TGTGCCACCAGTGATTGGGCGTATGGCTACACCTTC. Encoded protein: CATSDWAYGYTF.